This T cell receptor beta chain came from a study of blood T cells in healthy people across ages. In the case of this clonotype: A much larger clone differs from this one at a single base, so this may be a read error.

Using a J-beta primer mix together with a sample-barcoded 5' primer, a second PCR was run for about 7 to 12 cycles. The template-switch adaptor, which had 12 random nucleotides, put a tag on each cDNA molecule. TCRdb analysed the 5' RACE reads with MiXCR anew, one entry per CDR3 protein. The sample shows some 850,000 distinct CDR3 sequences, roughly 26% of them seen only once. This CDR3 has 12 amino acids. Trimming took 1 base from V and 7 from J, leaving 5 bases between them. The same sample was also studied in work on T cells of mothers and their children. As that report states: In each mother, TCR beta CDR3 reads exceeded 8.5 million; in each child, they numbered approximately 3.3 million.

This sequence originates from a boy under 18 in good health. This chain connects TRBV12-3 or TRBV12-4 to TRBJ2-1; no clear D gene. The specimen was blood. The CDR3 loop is CASSLGTNEQFF. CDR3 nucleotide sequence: TGTGCCAGCAGTTTAGGGACGAATGAGCAGTTCTTC.